These 18 T cell receptor beta chains came from one sample sequenced in a study of T-cell reconstitution after alpha-beta-depleted transplantation in children. Researchers prepared the TCRbeta library using unique molecular identifiers, the study reports. TCRdb reprocessed the PCR reads with MiXCR, giving one entry per CDR3 protein. Among 500,000 or so distinct CDR3 sequences listed, over 25% were seen once. Material: PBMCs from the stem cell graft donor, obtained from the stem cell graft. Source of these receptors: a human donor who donated a stem cell graft to a child with aplastic anemia.

CDR3 sequence: CSIRQANTEAFF. The CDR3 coding sequence is TGCAGCATCAGACAGGCAAACACTGAAGCTTTCTTT. The chain combines TRBV29-1 with TRBJ1-1, with D possibly TRBD1 on 6 matching bases. V shed 8 bases and J shed 2 bases, with 12 bases lying between them. Germline V gene lookup returns CDR1 SQVTM and CDR2 ANQGSEA. The CDR3 has 12 residues.

The chain has TRBV5-5 and TRBJ2-5, with D perhaps matching TRBD1 (6 bases). Trimming took 4 bases from V and 5 from J, leaving 15 bases between them. The CDR3 spans 14 residues. The V gene's germline CDR1 is SGHKS and CDR2 YYEKEE (reference sequence). The CDR3 nucleotides are TGTGCCAGCAGCACGAAACAGGGACGGGAGACCCAGTACTTC. This sequence encodes CASSTKQGRETQYF.

The V and J genes are TRBV19 and TRBJ2-5, with 9 positions matching TRBD1. Trimming took 5 bases from V and 2 from J; bases not matched to a gene: 6. Germline-derived CDR1 and CDR2 are LNHDA and SQIVND (reference sequence). CDR3 length: 15 residues. Here the CDR3 reads CASSLRGQGQETQYF. In DNA form, the CDR3 reads TGTGCCAGTAGTCTAAGGGGACAGGGTCAAGAGACCCAGTACTTC.

The chain combines TRBV15 with TRBJ2-4; no firm D call. In germline, CDR1 is LNHNV, CDR2 YYDKDF (reference sequence). The CDR3 is 17 amino acids. V lost 0 bases, J lost 8 bases, and 20 bases lay in between. This CDR3 reads CATSRDIGTQKGYIQYF. The CDR3 DNA reads as TGTGCCACCAGCAGAGATATAGGCACACAGAAGGGCTACATTCAGTACTTC.

This clonotype was picked up a small number of times. The chain links TRBV29-1 to TRBJ2-5, with D possibly matching TRBD2 (6 bases). This CDR3 is 12 amino acids long. The germline V gene encodes CDR1 SQVTM and CDR2 ANQGSEA. With 3 bases removed from V and 4 bases from J, the gap between germline ends came to 9 bases. In nucleotides, the CDR3 is TGCAGCGTTGACTTGGGGGGAGAGACCCAGTACTTC. Translated: CSVDLGGETQYF. The full variable domain, with the rest looked up from reference TRBV29-1 and TRBJ2-5, is SAVISQKPSRDICQRGTSLTIQCQVDSQVTMMFWYRQQPGQSLTLIATANQGSEATYESGFVIDKFPISRPNLTFSTLTVSNMSPEDSSIYLCSVDLGGETQYFGPGTRLLVL.

This chain connects TRBV12-3 or TRBV12-4 to TRBJ1-2, with 8 nucleotides matching TRBD1. V lost 1 base to trimming and J lost 3 bases; unmatched junction nucleotides: 4. The CDR3 length is 15 residues. Here the CDR3 DNA reads TGTGCCAGCAGTTTAGGGACAGGGAGTGACTATGGCTACACCTTC. It encodes CASSLGTGSDYGYTF.

In DNA form, the CDR3 reads TGCAGCGTAGCCGCGGGGAGCGGCACAGATACGCAGTATTTT. Protein: CSVAAGSGTDTQYF. J is TRBJ2-3 and V is TRBV29-1; D is possibly TRBD2 (6 bases). This CDR3 is built from 14 residues. Trimming took off 6 bases at V and 1 base at J, with 14 bases between the two ends. Per germline, CDR1 SQVTM and CDR2 ANQGSEA.

In this sample, this clonotype turned up a few times. The rearrangement links TRBV3-1 to TRBJ2-3; 8 bases align to TRBD1. Germline V gives CDR1 LGHDT, CDR2 YNNKEL (reference sequence). The CDR3 runs to 12 residues. Trimming at V came to 8 bases and at J to 4 bases, leaving 2 bases not matched to a gene. CDR3 loop: CASRRGPDTQYF. DNA of the CDR3: TGTGCCAGCCGCAGGGGGCCAGATACGCAGTATTTT.

CDR3 amino acids: CASSGDRNEQYV. The CDR3 DNA follows: TGTGCCAGCAGTGGTGATAGAAACGAGCAGTACGTC. The chain joins TRBV6-2 or TRBV6-3 to TRBJ2-7; D is ambiguous. Germline assignment: CDR1 MNHEY and CDR2 SVGEGT. This CDR3 has 12 residues. Trimming removed 5 bases at V and 5 bases at J, with 10 bases between.

Only a few counts were recorded for this clonotype. The V call is TRBV12-3 or TRBV12-4, the J call TRBJ2-2; TRBD1 matches at 8 bases. The ends lost 5 bases at V and 7 bases at J; junction bases unmatched: 12. The length of the CDR3 is 16 residues. The chain's CDR3 is CASSRVQGAPVGELFF. DNA for the CDR3: TGTGCCAGCAGTCGAGTCCAGGGGGCCCCGGTCGGGGAGCTGTTTTTT.

J is TRBJ1-1 and V is TRBV12-3 or TRBV12-4; the D is unclear. This CDR3 region has 15 residues. Trimming took off 5 bases at V and 1 base at J, with 14 bases between the two ends. The CDR3 nucleotides read TGTGCCAGCAGTCGACCCGGGATGGGGAACACTGAAGCTTTCTTT. The encoded protein is CASSRPGMGNTEAFF.

This chain joins TRBV20-1 and TRBJ2-3; TRBD1 is a possible D gene (5 bases). CDR1 DFQATT and CDR2 SNEGSKA come from the germline V gene (reference sequence). The CDR3 length is 12 residues. V lost 2 bases, J lost 6 bases, and 9 bases lay in between. Here the CDR3 DNA reads TGCAGTGCTAGACAGGGATTGGATACGCAGTATTTT. It yields the protein CSARQGLDTQYF.

The genes are TRBV5-1 and TRBJ2-7, with a tentative D call TRBD2 (5 bases). Germline V lookup: CDR1 SGHRS, CDR2 YFSETQ. CDR3 size: 12 residues. The V gene lost 4 bases and the J gene lost 3 bases, with 8 bases spanning the gap. In DNA, the CDR3 is TGCGCCAGCAGCACGGGGAACTACGAGCAGTACTTC. Protein sequence: CASSTGNYEQYF.

V gene TRBV12-3 or TRBV12-4 combines with J gene TRBJ2-1, with D uncertain. The V gene lost 1 base and the J gene lost 8 bases, with 12 bases spanning the gap. This CDR3 has 14 residues. The CDR3 region has the DNA TGTGCCAGCAGTTTAGTGGGTCAGTGGGATGAGCAGTTCTTC. Translation: CASSLVGQWDEQFF.

Written as DNA, the CDR3 is TGTGCCAGCAGTTGGGCTGGGGAGACTAGCACAGATACGCAGTATTTT. As protein: CASSWAGETSTDTQYF. The rearrangement links TRBV12-3 or TRBV12-4 to TRBJ2-3; D is perhaps TRBD2 (5 bases). The CDR3 covers 16 residues. With 4 bases removed from V and 0 bases from J, the gap between germline ends came to 14 bases.

This clonotype was detected only a few times. The rearrangement uses TRBV15 and TRBJ1-1; the match to TRBD1 covers 7 bases. The germline V gene has CDR1 LNHNV and CDR2 YYDKDF (reference sequence). The CDR3 contains 14 residues. The ends lost 0 bases at V and 8 bases at J; junction bases unmatched: 6. The CDR3 sequence: CATSRDWDSVEAFF. Written as DNA, the CDR3 is TGTGCCACCAGCAGAGATTGGGACAGCGTAGAAGCTTTCTTT.

There are a few counts of this clonotype. The rearrangement uses TRBV6-1 and TRBJ2-6, with a possible D match to TRBD1 (6 bases). Trimming cost V 6 bases and J 5 bases, with 14 bases left between them. The V gene's germline CDR1 is MNHNS and CDR2 SASEGT. The CDR3 has 15 residues. CDR3 region: CASRRHRDRANVLTF. The CDR3 DNA is TGTGCCAGCAGGCGACACAGGGATAGGGCCAACGTCCTGACTTTC.

This chain connects TRBV6-2 or TRBV6-3 to TRBJ2-3, with 10 nucleotides matching TRBD2. After removal of 2 bases from V and 5 bases from J, the junction contained 4 bases not matched to a gene. The CDR3 is 15 residues long. Germline assignment: CDR1 MNHEY and CDR2 SVGEGT. This CDR3 is CASSYVASGGDTQYF. Here the CDR3 DNA reads TGTGCCAGCAGTTACGTGGCTAGCGGGGGAGATACGCAGTATTTT.